This T cell receptor beta chain was identified during a study of T cell repertoires in cytomegalovirus infection. Study-wide results and limits: Identification of carriers of CMV plus the relevant HLA was performed using cumulative public TCR beta family frequency. Clonotype analysis showed dominance of the ex vivo response by HLA-C-restricted CMV-specific TCR beta clonotypes.

This clonotype was seen many times. Its antigen is still unknown. From the reads, TCRdb called clonotypes with MiXCR, one entry per CDR3 protein. Among some 300,000 distinct CDR3 sequences, around 10% were seen once, and the ten largest hold around 2.4%. The receptor comes from a human donor in good health (CMV status not recorded). Some clones in this sample may be carry-over from other donors' samples. Sequencing used PBMCs.

The DNA for the CDR3 is TGTGCCAGCAGCGCGTCGGGGGTGACCTACAATGAGCAGTTCTTC. The encoded protein is CASSASGVTYNEQFF. V gene TRBV7-9 combines with J gene TRBJ2-1; tentatively, D is TRBD2 (6 bases). This CDR3 is built from 15 residues. V lost 5 bases and J lost 2, with 13 bases in between. The germline gives CDR1 SEHNR, CDR2 FQNEAQ (reference sequence).